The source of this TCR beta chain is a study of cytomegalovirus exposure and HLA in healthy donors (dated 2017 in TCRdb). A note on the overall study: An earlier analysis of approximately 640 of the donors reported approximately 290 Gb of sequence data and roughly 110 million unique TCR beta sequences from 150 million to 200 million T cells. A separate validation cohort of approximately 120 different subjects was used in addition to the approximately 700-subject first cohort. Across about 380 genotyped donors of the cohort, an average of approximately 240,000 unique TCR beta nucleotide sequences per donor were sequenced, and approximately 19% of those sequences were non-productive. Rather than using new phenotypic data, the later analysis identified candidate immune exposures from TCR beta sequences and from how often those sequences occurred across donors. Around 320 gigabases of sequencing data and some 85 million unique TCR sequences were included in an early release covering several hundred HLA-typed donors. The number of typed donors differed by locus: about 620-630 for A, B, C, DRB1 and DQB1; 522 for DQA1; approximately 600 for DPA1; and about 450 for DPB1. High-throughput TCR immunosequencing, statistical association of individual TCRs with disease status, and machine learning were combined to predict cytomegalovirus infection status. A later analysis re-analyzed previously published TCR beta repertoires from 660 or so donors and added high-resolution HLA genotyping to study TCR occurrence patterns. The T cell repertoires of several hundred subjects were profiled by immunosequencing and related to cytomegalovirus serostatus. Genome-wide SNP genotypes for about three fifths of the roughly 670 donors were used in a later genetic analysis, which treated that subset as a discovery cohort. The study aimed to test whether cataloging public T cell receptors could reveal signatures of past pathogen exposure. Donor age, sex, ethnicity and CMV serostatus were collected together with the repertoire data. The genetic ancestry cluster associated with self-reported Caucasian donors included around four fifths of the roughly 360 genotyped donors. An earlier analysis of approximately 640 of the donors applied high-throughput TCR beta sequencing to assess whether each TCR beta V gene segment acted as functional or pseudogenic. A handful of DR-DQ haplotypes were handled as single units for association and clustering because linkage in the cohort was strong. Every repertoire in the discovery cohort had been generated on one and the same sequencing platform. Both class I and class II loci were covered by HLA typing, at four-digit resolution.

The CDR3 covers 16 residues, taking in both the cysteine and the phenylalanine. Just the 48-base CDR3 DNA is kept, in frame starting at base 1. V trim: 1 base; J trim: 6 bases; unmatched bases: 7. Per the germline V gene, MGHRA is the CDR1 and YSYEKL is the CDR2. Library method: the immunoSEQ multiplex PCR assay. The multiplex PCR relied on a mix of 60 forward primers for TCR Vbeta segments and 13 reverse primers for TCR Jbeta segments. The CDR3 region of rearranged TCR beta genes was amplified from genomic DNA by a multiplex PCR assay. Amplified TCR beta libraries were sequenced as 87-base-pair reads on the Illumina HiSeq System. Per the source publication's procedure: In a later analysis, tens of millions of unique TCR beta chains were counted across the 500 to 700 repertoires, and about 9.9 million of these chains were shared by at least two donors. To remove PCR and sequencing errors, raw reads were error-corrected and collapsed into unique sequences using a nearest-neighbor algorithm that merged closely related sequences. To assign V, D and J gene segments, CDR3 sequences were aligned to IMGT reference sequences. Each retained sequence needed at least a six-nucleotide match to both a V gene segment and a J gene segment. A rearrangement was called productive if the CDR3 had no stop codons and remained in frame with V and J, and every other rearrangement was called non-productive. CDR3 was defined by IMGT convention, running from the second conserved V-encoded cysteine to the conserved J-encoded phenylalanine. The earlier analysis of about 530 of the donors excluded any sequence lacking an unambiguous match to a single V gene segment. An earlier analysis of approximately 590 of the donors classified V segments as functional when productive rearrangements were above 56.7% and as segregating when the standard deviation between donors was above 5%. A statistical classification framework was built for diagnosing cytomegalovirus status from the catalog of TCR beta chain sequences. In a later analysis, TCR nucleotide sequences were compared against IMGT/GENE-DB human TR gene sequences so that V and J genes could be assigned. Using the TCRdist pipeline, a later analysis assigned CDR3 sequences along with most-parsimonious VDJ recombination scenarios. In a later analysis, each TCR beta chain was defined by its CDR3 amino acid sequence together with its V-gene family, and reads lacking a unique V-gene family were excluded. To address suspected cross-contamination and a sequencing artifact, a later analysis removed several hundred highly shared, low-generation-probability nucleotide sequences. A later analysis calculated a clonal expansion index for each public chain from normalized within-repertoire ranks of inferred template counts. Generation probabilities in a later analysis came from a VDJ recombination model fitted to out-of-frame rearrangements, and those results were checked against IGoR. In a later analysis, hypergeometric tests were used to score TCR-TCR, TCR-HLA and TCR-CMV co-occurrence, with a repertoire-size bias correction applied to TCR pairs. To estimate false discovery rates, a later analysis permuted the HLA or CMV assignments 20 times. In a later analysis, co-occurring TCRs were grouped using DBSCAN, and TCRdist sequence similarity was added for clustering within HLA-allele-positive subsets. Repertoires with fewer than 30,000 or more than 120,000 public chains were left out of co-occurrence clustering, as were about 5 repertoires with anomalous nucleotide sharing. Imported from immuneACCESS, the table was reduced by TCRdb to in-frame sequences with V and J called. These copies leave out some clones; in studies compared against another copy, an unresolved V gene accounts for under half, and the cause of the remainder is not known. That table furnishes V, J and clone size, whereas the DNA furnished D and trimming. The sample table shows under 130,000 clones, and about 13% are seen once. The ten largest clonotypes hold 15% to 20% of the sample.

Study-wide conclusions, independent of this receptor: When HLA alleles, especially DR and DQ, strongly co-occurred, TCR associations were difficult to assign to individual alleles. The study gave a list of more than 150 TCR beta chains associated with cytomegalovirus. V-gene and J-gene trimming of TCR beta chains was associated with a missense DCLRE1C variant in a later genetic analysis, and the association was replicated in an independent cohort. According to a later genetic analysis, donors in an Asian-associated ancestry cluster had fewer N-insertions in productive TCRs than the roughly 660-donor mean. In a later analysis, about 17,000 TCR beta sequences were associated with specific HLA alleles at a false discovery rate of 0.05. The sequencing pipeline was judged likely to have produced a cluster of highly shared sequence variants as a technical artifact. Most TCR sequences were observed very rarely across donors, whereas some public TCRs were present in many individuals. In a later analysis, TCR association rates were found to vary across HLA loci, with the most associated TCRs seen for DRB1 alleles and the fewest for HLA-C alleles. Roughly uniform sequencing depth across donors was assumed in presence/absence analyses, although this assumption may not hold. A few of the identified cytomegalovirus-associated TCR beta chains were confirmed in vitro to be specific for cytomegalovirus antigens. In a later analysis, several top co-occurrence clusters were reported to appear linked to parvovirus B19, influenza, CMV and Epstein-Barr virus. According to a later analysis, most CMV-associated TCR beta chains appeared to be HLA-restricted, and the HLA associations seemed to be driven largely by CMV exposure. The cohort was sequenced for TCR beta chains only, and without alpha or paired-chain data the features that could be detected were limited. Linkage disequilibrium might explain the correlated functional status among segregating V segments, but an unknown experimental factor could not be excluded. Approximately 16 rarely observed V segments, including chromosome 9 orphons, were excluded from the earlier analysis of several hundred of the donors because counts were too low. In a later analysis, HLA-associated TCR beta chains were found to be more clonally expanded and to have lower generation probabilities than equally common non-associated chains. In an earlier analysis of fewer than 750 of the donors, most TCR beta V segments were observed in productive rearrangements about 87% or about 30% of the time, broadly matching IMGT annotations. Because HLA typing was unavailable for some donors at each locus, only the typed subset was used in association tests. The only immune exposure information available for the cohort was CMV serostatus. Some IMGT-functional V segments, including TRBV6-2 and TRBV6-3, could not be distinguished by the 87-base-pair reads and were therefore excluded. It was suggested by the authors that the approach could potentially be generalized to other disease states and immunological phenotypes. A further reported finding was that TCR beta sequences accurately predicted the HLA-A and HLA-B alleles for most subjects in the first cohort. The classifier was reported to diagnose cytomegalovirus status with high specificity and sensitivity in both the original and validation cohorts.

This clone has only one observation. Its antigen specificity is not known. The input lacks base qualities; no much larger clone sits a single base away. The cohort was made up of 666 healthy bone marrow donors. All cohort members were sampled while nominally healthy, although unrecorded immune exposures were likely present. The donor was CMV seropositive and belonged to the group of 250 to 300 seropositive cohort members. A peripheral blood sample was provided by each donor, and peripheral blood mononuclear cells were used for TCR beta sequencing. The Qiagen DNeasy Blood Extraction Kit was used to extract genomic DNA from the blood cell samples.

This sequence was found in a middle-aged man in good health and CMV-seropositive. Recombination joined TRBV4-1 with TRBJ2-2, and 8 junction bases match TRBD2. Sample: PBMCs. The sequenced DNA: TGCGCCAGCAGCCAAGGAGGAGCGGGAGAACCCGGGGAGCTGTTTTTT. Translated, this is CASSQGGAGEPGELFF.